The next 16 T cell receptor beta chains were all read from a single sample in a study of blood T cell repertoires in COVID-19. This table comes from immunoSEQ multiplex PCR, and its TCRdb copy is limited to in-frame clones, with some not included. The data contain 55,000 to 75,000 clones, over 70% of them seen just once; the ten biggest clones take up approximately 6%. The sample comprised peripheral blood. These receptors originate from a human donor in a cohort sampled during active COVID-19.

The chain has TRBV9 and TRBJ2-3; D possibly corresponds to TRBD2 (6 bases). The V end lost 4 bases, the J end lost 1 base, and 19 bases lay between the germline ends. In germline, CDR1 is SGDLS, CDR2 YYNGEE. The CDR3 extends over 17 amino acids. This CDR3 reads CASSPWGSGAGTDTQYF. The CDR3 DNA follows: TGTGCCAGCAGCCCCTGGGGTAGCGGAGCCGGCACAGATACGCAGTATTTT. The whole variable domain, remainder taken from reference TRBV9 and TRBJ2-3, is DSGVTQTPKHLITATGQRVTLRCSPRSGDLSVYWYQQSLDQGLQFLIQYYNGEERAKGNILERFSAQQFPDLHSELNLSSLELGDSALYFCASSPWGSGAGTDTQYFGPGTRLTVL.

The chain is built from TRBV25-1 and TRBJ2-1; 7 positions agree with TRBD2. This CDR3 is 14 amino acids long. Losses at the gene ends were 6 bases for V and 2 bases for J; bases not matched to a gene: 4. Per the germline V gene, CDR1 is MGHDK and CDR2 is SYGVNS. The CDR3 nucleotides are TGTGCCAGCAGCCCGGCGGGAGCCTACAATGAGCAGTTCTTC. Protein sequence: CASSPAGAYNEQFF.

This chain uses TRBV5-4 with TRBJ2-7; D might be TRBD1 (6 bases). Trimming took off 4 bases at V and 0 bases at J, with 17 bases between the two ends. Germline V gene sequence: CDR1 SGHNT, CDR2 YYREEE (reference sequence). The CDR3 is 16 residues long. CDR3 nucleotide sequence: TGTGCCAGCAGCCCTAACTCGGGACACCTCTCCTACGAGCAGTACTTC. This translates into CASSPNSGHLSYEQYF. The whole variable domain, filled in from reference TRBV5-4 and TRBJ2-7, reads ETGVTQSPTHLIKTRGQQVTLRCSSQSGHNTVSWYQQALGQGPQFIFQYYREEENGRGNFPPRFSGLQFPNYSSELNVNALELDDSALYLCASSPNSGHLSYEQYFGPGTRLTVT.

The gene calls are TRBV11-2 and TRBJ1-1; 7 bases line up with TRBD1. The germline V gene encodes CDR1 SGHAT and CDR2 FQNNGV. The CDR3 has 17 amino acids. The junction had 12 bases not matched to a gene; V was cut back by 1 base and J by 4 bases. CDR3 loop: CASSLVSYTRGSTEAFF. The CDR3 nucleotides are TGTGCCAGCAGCTTAGTTAGTTACACCAGGGGGTCCACTGAAGCTTTCTTT.

The V call is TRBV6-1, the J call TRBJ1-3; TRBD1 matches at 10 bases. Trimming at V came to 1 base and at J to 7 bases, leaving 4 bases not matched to a gene. The germline CDR1 and CDR2 sequences are MNHNS and SASEGT. The CDR3 loop spans 15 amino acids. The CDR3 DNA sequence: TGTGCCAGCAGTGAAGGATGGACAGGGGGGAACACCATATATTTT. Its protein is CASSEGWTGGNTIYF.

Remarks on this clone: One end of the junction fails to match germline, which may point to a read error. The rearrangement links TRBV5-4 to TRBJ2-2, with TRBD2 identical over 13 bases. This CDR3 spans 16 amino acids. Germline lookup yields CDR1 SGHNT and CDR2 YYREEE (reference sequence). The CDR3 bases are TGTGCCAGCAGCCTAGGGACTAGCGGGAACCCCGGGGAGCTGTTTTTT. Translation: CASSLGTSGNPGELFF.

This chain uses TRBV7-7 with TRBJ2-1, with 11 positions matching TRBD2. Trimming at V came to 5 bases and at J to 0 bases, leaving 6 bases not matched to a gene. This CDR3 comprises 17 residues. CDR1 and CDR2 from the germline V gene are SSHAT and FNYEAQ (reference sequence). This CDR3 is CASSPQGLAASYNEQFF. The CDR3 DNA reads as TGTGCCAGCAGCCCGCAGGGACTAGCGGCCTCCTACAATGAGCAGTTCTTC. Filled out from reference TRBV7-7 and TRBJ2-1, the complete variable domain reads GAGVSQSPRYKVTKRGQDVTLRCDPISSHATLYWYQQALGQGPEFLTYFNYEAQPDKSGLPSDRFSAERPEGSISTLTIQRTEQRDSAMYRCASSPQGLAASYNEQFFGPGTRLTVL.

This clone was seen only a few times. The rearrangement joins TRBV3-1 (or the pseudogene TRBV3-2) to TRBJ2-3; TRBD2 agrees at 10 bases. V shed 0 bases, J shed 3 bases, and the junction held 9 bases outside the gene matches. The CDR3 has 18 residues. The germline V gene encodes CDR1 LGHDT and CDR2 YNNKEL (reference sequence). CDR3 coding DNA: TGTGCCAGCAGCCAAGATGCCACTAGCGGGACTCTGACAGATACGCAGTATTTT. Protein: CASSQDATSGTLTDTQYF.

The rearrangement joins TRBV7-2 to TRBJ1-3; no definite D call. In germline, CDR1 is SGHTA, CDR2 FQGNSA. CDR3 length equals 19 residues. Trimming left V 4 bases short and J 5 bases short, with 27 bases between. The CDR3 nucleotides read TGTGCCAGCAGCTCCGGTAAGGTAAACGACATACTTCGAAGAAACACCATATATTTT. This codes for CASSSGKVNDILRRNTIYF.

The chain recombines TRBV5-1 with TRBJ2-7; a weak D match, TRBD1 (6 bases). The CDR3 contains 13 residues. V was shortened by 7 bases and J by 7 bases, with 18 bases between the two germline ends. The germline V gene has CDR1 SGHRS and CDR2 YFSETQ. CDR3: CASSRGAQGEQYF. The CDR3 DNA sequence: TGCGCCAGCTCTAGGGGTGCGCAGGGGGAGCAGTACTTC.

This clone was seen only a few times. J is TRBJ1-1 and V is TRBV2, with TRBD1 matching over 9 bases. The CDR3 length is 15 residues. The V gene's germline CDR1 is SNHLY and CDR2 FYNNEI. J gave up 3 bases and V 6 bases, and 8 bases lay outside the gene matches. Written as DNA, the CDR3 is TGTGCCAGCAGCACAGGGGGCAGGGTTTACACTGAAGCTTTCTTT. Its translation is CASSTGGRVYTEAFF.

The chain employs TRBV5-4 and TRBJ2-2, with D hard to call. Germline V lookup: CDR1 SGHNT, CDR2 YYREEE (reference sequence). This CDR3 contains 15 residues. Between the trimmed V and J ends, which lost 4 bases and 0 bases, there was a span of 10 bases. The CDR3 spells CASSLRAPNTGELFF. CDR3 bases: TGTGCCAGCAGCCTAAGAGCCCCGAACACCGGGGAGCTGTTTTTT.

The CDR3: CASSEGEPGPYGYTF. CDR3 DNA: TGTGCCAGCAGTGAAGGCGAGCCTGGGCCCTATGGCTACACCTTC. The rearrangement joins TRBV2 to TRBJ1-2; no definite D call. Germline V gives CDR1 SNHLY, CDR2 FYNNEI. V was trimmed by 1 base and J by 4 bases, leaving 13 bases between them. The CDR3 sequence is 15 residues long.

The rearrangement links TRBV4-1 to TRBJ2-5, with 7 bases aligning to TRBD1. Germline V gene lookup returns CDR1 MGHRA and CDR2 YSYEKL. Unmatched junction bases numbered 1, after V lost 1 base and J lost 2 bases. The length of the CDR3 is 14 residues. The CDR3 DNA reads as TGCGCCAGCAGCCAAGGGGGACAGCAAGAGACCCAGTACTTC. Residues: CASSQGGQQETQYF.

The rearrangement joins TRBV20-1 to TRBJ2-7; D remains unclear. Trimming removed 3 bases at V and 4 bases at J, with 7 bases between. Germline CDR1 and CDR2: DFQATT and SNEGSKA (reference sequence). The length of the CDR3 is 11 residues. DNA of the CDR3: TGCAGTGCTAGTAACGGGTACGAGCAGTACTTC. It specifies CSASNGYEQYF.

The chain recombines TRBV6-6 with TRBJ2-7; 7 nucleotides line up with TRBD1. This CDR3 region has 14 residues. CDR1 and CDR2 (germline): MNHNY, SVGAGI (reference sequence). V was clipped by 0 bases and J by 4 bases; unmatched bases: 3. The DNA for the CDR3 is TGTGCCAGCAGTTACTCGGGGACAGAATACGAGCAGTACTTC. It encodes CASSYSGTEYEQYF.